These T cell receptor beta chains were read from a single sample in a study of blood T cell repertoires in COVID-19. Clones were sequenced by immunoSEQ multiplex PCR, and TCRdb holds only the in-frame ones, with some missing. This sample has some 300,000 clones; around 90% occur once, and the top ten carry over 5%. The sample comprised peripheral blood. The origin of the receptors is a woman aged 50 to 65 with COVID-19, enrolled during active disease. The CDR3 runs from the conserved cysteine through the conserved F or W. Fields, in order: clone size, J gene, D gene, V gene, CDR3 protein, CDR3 DNA. The D gene is left open where the match is weak. Where a row states a size, it is once, few, many or the class of an expanded clone; other rows omit it.

>NA|TRBJ2-1|NA|TRBV11-3
CASSPPGLNYNEQFF
TGTGCCAGCAGCCCCCCGGGACTGAACTACAATGAGCAGTTCTTC
>few|TRBJ1-4|TRBD1|TRBV9
CASSGHRGEANEKLFF
TGTGCCAGCAGCGGCCACAGGGGGGAAGCTAATGAAAAACTGTTTTTT
>NA|TRBJ2-5|NA|TRBV5-1
CASSLLPLQETQYF
TGCGCCAGCAGCTTGCTTCCCCTCCAAGAGACCCAGTACTTC
>once|TRBJ2-5|TRBD2|TRBV6-1
CASSVRGLGRQAETQYF
TGTGCCAGCAGTGTAAGGGGACTAGGTCGGCAAGCAGAGACCCAGTACTTC
>NA|TRBJ2-5|TRBD1|TRBV5-1
CASSRSPGQGGETQYF
TGCGCCAGCAGCCGAAGTCCGGGACAGGGGGGCGAGACCCAGTACTTC
>NA|TRBJ2-3|NA|TRBV4-2
CASSQVGADTQYF
TGTGCCAGCAGCCAAGTAGGGGCAGATACGCAGTATTTT
>once|TRBJ1-2|NA|TRBV18
CASSPLEGDGYTF
TGTGCCAGCTCACCTCTTGAAGGGGATGGCTACACCTTC
>NA|TRBJ2-7|NA|TRBV28
CASSLQGREQYF
TGTGCCAGCAGTTTACAGGGGCGCGAGCAGTACTTC
>NA|TRBJ2-3|TRBD2|TRBV5-1
CASSSLAGPTDTQYF
TGCGCCAGCAGCTCCTTAGCGGGACCCACAGATACGCAGTATTTT
>once|TRBJ2-7|TRBD1|TRBV5-1
CASNWGQGPAYEQYF
TGCGCCAGCAACTGGGGACAGGGGCCGGCCTACGAGCAGTACTTC
>NA|TRBJ2-3|TRBD2|TRBV5-6
CASSAALGLAGGLADTQYF
TGTGCCAGCAGCGCGGCTCTAGGACTAGCGGGAGGTCTAGCAGATACGCAGTATTTT
>NA|TRBJ1-1|NA|TRBV19
CASSLQGMAEAFF
TGTGCCAGTAGTTTACAGGGTATGGCTGAAGCTTTCTTT
>NA|TRBJ2-7|NA|TRBV19
CASSMRGEVGEQYF
TGTGCCAGTAGTATGAGAGGTGAGGTAGGCGAGCAGTACTTC
>NA|TRBJ1-1|NA|TRBV30
CAWKGFDRESFF
TGTGCCTGGAAAGGGTTTGATCGGGAATCTTTCTTT
>once|TRBJ1-2|TRBD1|TRBV28
CASSIPQGARGYTF
TGTGCCAGCAGCATACCACAGGGGGCGCGGGGCTACACCTTC
>NA|TRBJ1-1|NA|TRBV27
CASSLRERTEAFF
TGTGCCAGCAGTTTGAGGGAACGCACTGAAGCTTTCTTT
>NA|TRBJ2-5|TRBD2|TRBV15
CATSKLGGGETQYF
TGTGCCACCAGCAAGCTGGGCGGGGGGGAGACCCAGTACTTC
>NA|TRBJ2-1|NA|TRBV7-3
CASSSLLSGEQFF
TGTGCCAGCAGCTCCCTTTTGAGCGGTGAGCAGTTCTTC
>NA|TRBJ1-1|NA|TRBV19
CASSITAASNTEAFF
TGTGCCAGTAGTATCACGGCAGCGTCGAACACTGAAGCTTTCTTT
>NA|TRBJ2-6|NA|TRBV14
CASSQGYGVEVGANVLTF
TGTGCCAGCAGCCAAGGTTACGGGGTTGAGGTTGGGGCCAACGTCCTGACTTTC
>NA|TRBJ2-3|NA|TRBV10-3
CAISDPVASTDTQYF
TGTGCCATCAGTGATCCCGTAGCTAGCACAGATACGCAGTATTTT
>NA|TRBJ2-3|NA|TRBV27
CASSSGRGVSTDTQYF
TGTGCCAGCAGTTCGGGGCGGGGCGTCAGCACAGATACGCAGTATTTT
>NA|TRBJ2-3|NA|TRBV7-9
CAIFSRGTQYF
TGTGCCATTTTTTCCCGGGGTACGCAGTATTTT
>NA|TRBJ2-3|TRBD1|TRBV6-5
CASSPTGDTDTQYF
TGTGCCAGCAGCCCGACAGGGGACACAGATACGCAGTATTTT
>NA|TRBJ2-2|TRBD1|TRBV19
CASTRGQGITGELFF
TGTGCCAGTACCCGGGGACAGGGAATTACCGGGGAGCTGTTTTTT
>NA|TRBJ2-1|TRBD1|TRBV19
CASSLGTGRYSDSSYNEQFF
TGTGCCAGTAGTCTGGGGACAGGGCGTTACTCGGATAGCTCCTACAATGAGCAGTTCTTC
>NA|TRBJ1-4|NA|TRBV4-1
CASSPPRQGNEKLFF
TGCGCCAGCAGCCCCCCTCGGCAGGGGAATGAAAAACTGTTTTTT
>NA|TRBJ1-2|TRBD1|TRBV11-1
CASSLGGQPSHGYTF
TGTGCCAGCAGCCTAGGGGGACAGCCTTCCCATGGCTACACCTTC
>NA|TRBJ2-5|TRBD1|TRBV7-2
CASSKDRGPETQYF
TGTGCCAGCAGCAAGGACAGGGGGCCGGAGACCCAGTACTTC
>NA|TRBJ2-7|NA|TRBV11-2
CASSPAYEQYF
TGTGCCAGCAGCCCCGCCTACGAGCAGTACTTC
>NA|TRBJ2-1|NA|TRBV6-5
CASRSREYNEQFF
TGTGCCAGCAGGTCTCGGGAATACAATGAGCAGTTCTTC
>NA|TRBJ1-3|TRBD1|TRBV18
CASSRYASGTGRNTIYF
TGTGCCAGCTCACGATACGCCAGCGGGACAGGGAGAAACACCATATATTTT
>NA|TRBJ1-2|NA|TRBV27
CASSLSMTDGYGYTF
TGTGCCAGCAGTTTATCCATGACAGATGGCTATGGCTACACCTTC
>NA|TRBJ2-3|NA|TRBV21-1
CASSKVEASLTDTQYF
TGTGCCAGCAGCAAAGTTGAGGCCAGCCTCACAGATACGCAGTATTTT
>once|TRBJ2-7|NA|TRBV7-6
CASSFPRGEQYF
TGTGCCAGCAGCTTCCCGAGGGGGGAGCAGTACTTC
>NA|TRBJ2-1|TRBD2|TRBV7-2
CASSGGGSYNEQFF
TGTGCCAGCTCGGGAGGAGGGTCCTACAATGAGCAGTTCTTC
>NA|TRBJ2-4|TRBD1|TRBV6-5
CASSRQGTKNIQYF
TGTGCCAGCAGCCGACAGGGGACCAAAAACATTCAGTACTTC
>NA|TRBJ1-1|NA|TRBV6-5
CASRLLGGVGEAFF
TGTGCCAGCAGATTGCTTGGGGGGGTCGGGGAAGCTTTCTTT
>NA|TRBJ2-5|TRBD2|TRBV7-9
CASSFAGVIETQYF
TGTGCCAGCAGCTTTGCGGGAGTCATTGAGACCCAGTACTTC
>NA|TRBJ1-6|NA|TRBV27
CASSYARNSPLHF
TGTGCCAGCAGTTACGCGCGTAATTCACCCCTCCACTTT
>once|TRBJ2-1|TRBD2|TRBV24-1
CATSDLAGENSEQFF
TGTGCCACCAGTGATCTAGCGGGAGAAAACAGTGAGCAGTTCTTC
>NA|TRBJ2-3|NA|TRBV9
CASSAIATSTDTQYF
TGTGCCAGCAGCGCCATAGCTACCTCCACAGATACGCAGTATTTT
>few|TRBJ2-2|TRBD1|TRBV4-3
CASSQDLAGGATGELFF
TGCGCCAGCAGCCAAGATCTGGCAGGGGGCGCGACGGGGGAGCTGTTTTTT
>NA|TRBJ1-1|NA|TRBV3-1/TRBV3-2
CASSRGLNTEAFF
TGTGCCAGCAGCCGCGGATTGAACACTGAAGCTTTCTTT
>NA|TRBJ2-7|NA|TRBV6-5
CASSSPLGRNREQYF
TGTGCCAGCAGTTCACCACTAGGCCGTAATCGAGAGCAGTACTTC
>NA|TRBJ2-5|NA|TRBV15
CATSRDQMTRQTMETQYF
TGTGCCACCAGCAGAGATCAGATGACGAGACAGACGATGGAGACCCAGTACTTC
>NA|TRBJ2-1|NA|TRBV11-2
CASSLDPGTSSYNEQFF
TGTGCCAGCAGCTTAGATCCGGGAACGAGCTCCTACAATGAGCAGTTCTTC
>NA|TRBJ2-5|NA|TRBV24-1
CATSDLTGLRGETQYF
TGTGCCACCAGTGATTTAACAGGGCTGAGAGGGGAGACCCAGTACTTC
>NA|TRBJ2-7|NA|TRBV5-1
CASSLDRDEQYF
TGCGCCAGCAGCTTGGACAGGGACGAGCAGTACTTC
>NA|TRBJ1-1|NA|TRBV7-9
CASSFGGASGHTEAFF
TGTGCCAGCAGCTTCGGGGGGGCGTCAGGTCACACTGAAGCTTTCTTT
>NA|TRBJ2-1|NA|TRBV24-1
CATSDPRVEGYNEQFF
TGTGCCACCAGTGATCCGCGGGTGGAGGGTTACAATGAGCAGTTCTTC
>NA|TRBJ2-1|NA|TRBV7-9
CASSLSPIYNEQFF
TGTGCCAGCAGCTTGAGTCCTATCTACAATGAGCAGTTCTTC